This T cell receptor (beta chain) appears in the sequencing data of a study of cytomegalovirus exposure and HLA in healthy donors. At the level of the study: Of the donors genotyped, 398 in all, 75% to 85% fell in the Caucasian-associated ancestry cluster. Overall study findings and caveats: Most CMV-associated TCR beta chains were later found to appear HLA-restricted.

Concerning this clone: Its matching antigen is unknown.

A multiplex PCR was run with 60 Vbeta primers and 13 Jbeta primers. Per the authors' pipeline: There were 70 million to 95 million unique TCR beta chains by a later count, and approximately 11 million of them were shared. Sequencing was performed with immunoSEQ multiplex PCR; in TCRdb, only in-frame clones are kept and a portion is missing. The V and J calls and clone size were taken over from that table, and D and trimming were inferred from the DNA. The sample carries some 150,000 clones, roughly 80% recorded once. The CDR3 consists of 17 residues. Germline CDR1 and CDR2: KGHSH and LQKENI. V shed 3 bases and J 4 bases; nucleotides not matched to a gene: 9.

The sequence derives from a man in his forties in good health and CMV-seropositive. The chain employs TRBV18 and TRBJ1-6, with TRBD1 identical over 7 bases. The material sequenced was PBMCs. CDR3 nucleotides: TGTGCCAGCTCACCCCGAGGAACAGGGGCTTATAATTCACCCCTCCACTTT. As protein: CASSPRGTGAYNSPLHF.